This entry describes one T cell receptor (beta chain). Its specificity is not known. This sample stems from a study of shared clonotypes between healthy human individuals. Cells designated naive CD8 were CD45RO-negative and were positively selected for CCR7, with terminally differentiated effector memory CD45RA+ cells excluded. Study-wide results and limits: Clonotype sharing across several donors was observed for approximately 5% of naive CD4 clonotypes. Larger estimated richness was generally seen in naive subsets than in memory subsets.

Germline V gene lookup returns CDR1 MDHEN and CDR2 SYDVKM. V gave up 3 bases and J gave up 3 bases; unmatched junction bases: 8. The CDR3 is made up of 15 amino acids. Every immunoSEQ plate was one replicate of a subset's evenly spread DNA. Some clones are missing from TCRdb's copy, which holds only in-frame ones; the method was immunoSEQ multiplex PCR. The repertoire has hundreds of thousands of clones, roughly 96% of them found once; the top ten carry around 0.12%. The chain has TRBV28 and TRBJ2-7, with TRBD1 matching over 7 bases. Sequencing input: naive CD8+ T cells sorted from blood. The clonotype comes from a woman in her twenties or thirties in good health. The CDR3 here is CASSFPPGQIYEQYF. The CDR3 DNA sequence: TGTGCCAGCAGTTTCCCCCCGGGACAGATCTACGAGCAGTACTTC.